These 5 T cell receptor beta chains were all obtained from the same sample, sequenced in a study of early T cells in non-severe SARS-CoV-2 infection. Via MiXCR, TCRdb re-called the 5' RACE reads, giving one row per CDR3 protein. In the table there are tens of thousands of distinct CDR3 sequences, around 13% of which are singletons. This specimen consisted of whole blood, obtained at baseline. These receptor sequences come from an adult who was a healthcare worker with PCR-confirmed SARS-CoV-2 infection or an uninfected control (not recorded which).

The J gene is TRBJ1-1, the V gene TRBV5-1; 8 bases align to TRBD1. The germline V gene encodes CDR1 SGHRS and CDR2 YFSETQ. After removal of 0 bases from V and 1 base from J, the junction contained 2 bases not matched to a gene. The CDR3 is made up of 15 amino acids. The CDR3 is CASSLVGQGNTEAFF. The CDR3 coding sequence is TGCGCCAGCAGCTTGGTAGGACAGGGGAACACTGAAGCTTTCTTT.

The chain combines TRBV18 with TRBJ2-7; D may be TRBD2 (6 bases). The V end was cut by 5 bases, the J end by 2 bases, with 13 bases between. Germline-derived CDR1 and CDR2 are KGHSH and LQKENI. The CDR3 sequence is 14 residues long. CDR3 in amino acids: CASSGTADTYEQYF. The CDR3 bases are TGTGCCAGCTCAGGGACTGCGGACACCTACGAGCAGTACTTC.

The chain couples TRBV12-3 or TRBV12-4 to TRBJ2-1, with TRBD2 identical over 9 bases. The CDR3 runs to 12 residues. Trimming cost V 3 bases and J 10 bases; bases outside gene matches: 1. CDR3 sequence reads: CASSFGTSEQFF. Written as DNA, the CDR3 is TGTGCCAGCAGTTTCGGGACTAGCGAGCAGTTCTTC.

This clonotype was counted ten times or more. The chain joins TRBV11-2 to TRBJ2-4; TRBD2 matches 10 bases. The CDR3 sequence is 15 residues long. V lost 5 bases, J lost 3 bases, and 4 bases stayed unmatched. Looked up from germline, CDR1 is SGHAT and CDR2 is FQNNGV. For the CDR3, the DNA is TGTGCCAGCAGCCAGCGGGAGGGCGTCAAAAACATTCAGTACTTC. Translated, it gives CASSQREGVKNIQYF. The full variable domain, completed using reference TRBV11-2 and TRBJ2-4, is EAGVAQSPRYKIIEKRQSVAFWCNPISGHATLYWYQQILGQGPKLLIQFQNNGVVDDSQLPKDRFSAERLKGVDSTLKIQPAKLEDSAVYLCASSQREGVKNIQYFGAGTRLSVL.

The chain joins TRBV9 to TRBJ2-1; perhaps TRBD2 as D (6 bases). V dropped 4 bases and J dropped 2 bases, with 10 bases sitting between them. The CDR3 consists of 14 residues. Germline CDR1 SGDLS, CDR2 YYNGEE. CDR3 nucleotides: TGTGCCAGCAGCCAAGGAGGGACCTACAATGAGCAGTTCTTC. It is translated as CASSQGGTYNEQFF.